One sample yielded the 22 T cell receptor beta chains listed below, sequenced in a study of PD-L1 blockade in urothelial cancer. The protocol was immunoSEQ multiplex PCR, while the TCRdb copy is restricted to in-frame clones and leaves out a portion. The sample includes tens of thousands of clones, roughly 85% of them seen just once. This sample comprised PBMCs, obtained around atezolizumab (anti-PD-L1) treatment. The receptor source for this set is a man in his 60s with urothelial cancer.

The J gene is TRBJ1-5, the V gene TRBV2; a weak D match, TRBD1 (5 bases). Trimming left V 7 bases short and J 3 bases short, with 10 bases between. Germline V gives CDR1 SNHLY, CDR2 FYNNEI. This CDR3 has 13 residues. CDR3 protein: CASNAGPNQPQHF. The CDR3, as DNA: TGTGCCAGCAATGCGGGGCCCAATCAGCCCCAGCATTTT.

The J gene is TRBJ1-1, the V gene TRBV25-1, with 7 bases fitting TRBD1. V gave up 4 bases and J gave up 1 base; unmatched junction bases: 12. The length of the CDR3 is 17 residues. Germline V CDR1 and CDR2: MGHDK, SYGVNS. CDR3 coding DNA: TGTGCCAGCAGTGGATATCGGTACAGGGGCCAGAACACTGAAGCTTTCTTT. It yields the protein CASSGYRYRGQNTEAFF.

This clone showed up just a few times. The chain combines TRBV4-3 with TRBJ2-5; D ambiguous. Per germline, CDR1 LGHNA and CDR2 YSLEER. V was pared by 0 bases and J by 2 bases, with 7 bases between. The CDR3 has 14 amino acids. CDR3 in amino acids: CASSQDVTQETQYF. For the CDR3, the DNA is TGCGCCAGCAGCCAAGACGTCACACAAGAGACCCAGTACTTC.

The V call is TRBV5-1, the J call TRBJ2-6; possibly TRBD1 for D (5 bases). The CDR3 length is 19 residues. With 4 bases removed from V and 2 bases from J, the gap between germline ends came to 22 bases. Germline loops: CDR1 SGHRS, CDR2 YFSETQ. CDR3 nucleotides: TGCGCCAGCAGCAAAAGACCTGGGGCCTCCGCAGCTGGGGCCAACGTCCTGACTTTC. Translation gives CASSKRPGASAAGANVLTF.

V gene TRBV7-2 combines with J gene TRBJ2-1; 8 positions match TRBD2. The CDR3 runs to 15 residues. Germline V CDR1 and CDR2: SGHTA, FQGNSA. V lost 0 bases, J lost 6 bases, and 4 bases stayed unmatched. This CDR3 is CASSLARGGANEQFF. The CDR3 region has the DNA TGTGCCAGCAGCTTAGCCCGGGGGGGGGCCAATGAGCAGTTCTTC.

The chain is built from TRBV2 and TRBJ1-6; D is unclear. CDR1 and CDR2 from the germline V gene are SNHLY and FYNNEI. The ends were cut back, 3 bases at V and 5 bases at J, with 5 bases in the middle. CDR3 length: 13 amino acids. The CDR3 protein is CASSDRNNSPLHF. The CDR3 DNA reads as TGTGCCAGCAGTGACAGGAATAATTCACCCCTCCACTTT.

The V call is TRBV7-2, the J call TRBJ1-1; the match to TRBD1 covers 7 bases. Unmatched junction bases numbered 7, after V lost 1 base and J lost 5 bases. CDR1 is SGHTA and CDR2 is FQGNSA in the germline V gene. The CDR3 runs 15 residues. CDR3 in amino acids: CASSLDRGRLTEAFF. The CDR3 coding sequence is TGTGCCAGCAGCTTAGACAGGGGCCGGTTAACTGAAGCTTTCTTT.

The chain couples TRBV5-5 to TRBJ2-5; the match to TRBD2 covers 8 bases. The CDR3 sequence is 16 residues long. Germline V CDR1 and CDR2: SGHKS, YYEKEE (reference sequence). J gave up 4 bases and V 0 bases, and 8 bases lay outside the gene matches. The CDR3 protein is CASSLEFSAGGETQYF. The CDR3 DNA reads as TGTGCCAGCAGCTTGGAATTCTCGGCGGGGGGAGAGACCCAGTACTTC.

Here the CDR3 reads CASSPPSGQGTEAFF. Written as DNA, the CDR3 is TGTGCCAGCTCACCACCCTCGGGACAGGGGACTGAAGCTTTCTTT. This chain uses TRBV18 with TRBJ1-1; TRBD1 agrees at 10 bases. The germline CDR1 and CDR2 sequences are KGHSH and LQKENI. This CDR3 is 15 amino acids long. J lost 5 bases, V lost 0 bases, and 3 bases had no gene match.

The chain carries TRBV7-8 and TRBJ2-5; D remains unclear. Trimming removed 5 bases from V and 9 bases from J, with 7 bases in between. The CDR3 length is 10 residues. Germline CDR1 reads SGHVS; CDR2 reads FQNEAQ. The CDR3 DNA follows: TGTGCCAGCAGCCAGGTGGCCCAGTACTTC. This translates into CASSQVAQYF. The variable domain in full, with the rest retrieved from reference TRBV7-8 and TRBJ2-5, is GAGVSQSPRYKVAKRGQDVALRCDPISGHVSLFWYQQALGQGPEFLTYFQNEAQLDKSGLPSDRFFAERPEGSVSTLKIQRTQQEDSAVYLCASSQVAQYFGPGTRLLVL.

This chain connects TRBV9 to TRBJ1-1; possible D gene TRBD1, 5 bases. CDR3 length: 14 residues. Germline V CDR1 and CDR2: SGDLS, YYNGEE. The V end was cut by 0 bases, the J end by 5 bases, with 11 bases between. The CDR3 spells CASSVDAGLTEAFF. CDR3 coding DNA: TGTGCCAGCAGCGTAGACGCAGGGCTAACTGAAGCTTTCTTT.

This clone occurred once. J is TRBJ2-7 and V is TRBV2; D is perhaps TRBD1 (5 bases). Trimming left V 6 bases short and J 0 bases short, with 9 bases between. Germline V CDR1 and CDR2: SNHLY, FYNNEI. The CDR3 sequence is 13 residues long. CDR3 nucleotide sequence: TGTGCCAGCAGGCAGGGTTCCTCCTACGAGCAGTACTTC. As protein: CASRQGSSYEQYF.

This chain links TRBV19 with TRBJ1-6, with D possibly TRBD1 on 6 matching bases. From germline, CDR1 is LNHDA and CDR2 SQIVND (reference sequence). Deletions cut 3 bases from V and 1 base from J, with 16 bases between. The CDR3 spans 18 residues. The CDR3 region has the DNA TGTGCCAGTAGTATGGCTGGGGGCATCGGATCCTATAATTCACCCCTCCACTTT. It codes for CASSMAGGIGSYNSPLHF.

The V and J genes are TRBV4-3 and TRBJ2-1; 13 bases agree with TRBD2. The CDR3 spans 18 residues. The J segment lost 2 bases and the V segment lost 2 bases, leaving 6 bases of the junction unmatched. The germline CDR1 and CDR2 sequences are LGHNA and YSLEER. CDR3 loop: CASSQNHGLAGAYNEQFF. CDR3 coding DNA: TGCGCCAGCAGCCAAAACCACGGACTAGCGGGGGCCTACAATGAGCAGTTCTTC.

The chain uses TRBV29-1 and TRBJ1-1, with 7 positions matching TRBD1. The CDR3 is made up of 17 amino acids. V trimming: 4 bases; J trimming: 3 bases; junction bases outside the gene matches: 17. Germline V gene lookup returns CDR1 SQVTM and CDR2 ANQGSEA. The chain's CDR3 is CSVGPSTSTGFHTEAFF. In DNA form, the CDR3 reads TGCAGCGTTGGCCCCAGCACCTCGACAGGGTTCCACACTGAAGCTTTCTTT.

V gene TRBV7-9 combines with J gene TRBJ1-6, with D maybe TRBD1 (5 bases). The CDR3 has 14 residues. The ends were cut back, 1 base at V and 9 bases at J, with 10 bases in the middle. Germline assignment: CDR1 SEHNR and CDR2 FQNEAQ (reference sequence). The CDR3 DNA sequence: TGTGCCAGCAGCTTAGGGGGGGATCTTTCACCCCTCCACTTT. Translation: CASSLGGDLSPLHF.

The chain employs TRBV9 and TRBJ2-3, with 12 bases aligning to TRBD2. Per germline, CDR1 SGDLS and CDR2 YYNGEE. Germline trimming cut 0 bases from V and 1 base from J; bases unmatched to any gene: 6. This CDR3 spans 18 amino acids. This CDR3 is CASSVAGRLAGGTDTQYF. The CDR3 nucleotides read TGTGCCAGCAGCGTAGCCGGGCGACTAGCGGGGGGCACAGATACGCAGTATTTT.

The CDR3 coding sequence is TGTGCCAGTAGTCTACAGGGGCCCCAAGAGACCCAGTACTTC. Amino acid sequence: CASSLQGPQETQYF. The J gene is TRBJ2-5, the V gene TRBV19; TRBD1 aligns across 7 bases. Trimming cost V 5 bases and J 1 base; bases outside gene matches: 4. The germline gives CDR1 LNHDA, CDR2 SQIVND (reference sequence). The CDR3 totals 14 residues.

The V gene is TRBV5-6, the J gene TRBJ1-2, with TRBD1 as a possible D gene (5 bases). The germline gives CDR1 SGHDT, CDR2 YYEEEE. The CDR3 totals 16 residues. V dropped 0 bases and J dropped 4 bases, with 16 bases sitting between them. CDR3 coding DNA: TGTGCCAGCAGCTTGGCAGGACCAGGGCAGGCCTATGGCTACACCTTC. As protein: CASSLAGPGQAYGYTF.

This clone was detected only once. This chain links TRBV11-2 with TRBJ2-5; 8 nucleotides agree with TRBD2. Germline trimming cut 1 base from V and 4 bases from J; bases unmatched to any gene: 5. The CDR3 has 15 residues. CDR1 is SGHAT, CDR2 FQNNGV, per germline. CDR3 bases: TGTGCCAGCAGCTTAGTCGGGGGGGGAGCAGAGACCCAGTACTTC. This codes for CASSLVGGGAETQYF.

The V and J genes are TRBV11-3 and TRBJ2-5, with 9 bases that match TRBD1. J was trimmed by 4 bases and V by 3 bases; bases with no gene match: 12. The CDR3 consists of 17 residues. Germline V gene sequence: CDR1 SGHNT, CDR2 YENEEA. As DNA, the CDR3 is TGTGCCAGCAGCTTGGGACAGGGCGGTAGATCGGTAGAGACCCAGTACTTC. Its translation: CASSLGQGGRSVETQYF.

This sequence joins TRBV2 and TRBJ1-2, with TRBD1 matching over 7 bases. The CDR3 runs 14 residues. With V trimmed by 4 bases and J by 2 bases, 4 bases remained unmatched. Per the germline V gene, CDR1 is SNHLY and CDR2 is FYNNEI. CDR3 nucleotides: TGTGCCAGCAGTGTATCCAGGGGGAACTATGGCTACACCTTC. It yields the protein CASSVSRGNYGYTF.